These T cell receptor beta chains were read from a single sample in a study of beta chain features in type 1 diabetes. Repertoires were generated with immunoSEQ multiplex PCR, while TCRdb's copy carries only in-frame clones and drops some. Here the sample spans about 640,000 clones, 9.5% to 15% being singletons. Source material: naive CD4+ T cells from blood. Receptors originate from a man aged 25-45 years with type 1 diabetes. Each CDR3 is given with its conserved first and last residue. The order of the fields is J gene, D gene, V gene, clone size, CDR3 DNA, CDR3 protein. A D gene is named only where the DNA matches it firmly. Only some rows state a clone size, as once, few, many or a class for expanded clones.

J gene: TRBJ1-6; D gene: TRBD1; V gene: TRBV6-6; clone size: few; CDR3 DNA: TGTGCCAGCAGTTCCGGACAGGGGGGACCCCTCCACTTT; CDR3 protein: CASSSGQGGPLHF
J gene: TRBJ1-2; D gene: TRBD1; V gene: TRBV18; clone size: few; CDR3 DNA: TGTGCCAGCTCACCACCGTCGACAGGGGGCTACACCTTC; CDR3 protein: CASSPPSTGGYTF
J gene: TRBJ2-7; D gene: NA; V gene: TRBV18; clone size: NA; CDR3 DNA: TGTGCCAGCTCACCCCGTTCCGGGACGGAAGTCTACGAGCAGTACTTC; CDR3 protein: CASSPRSGTEVYEQYF
J gene: TRBJ2-5; D gene: NA; V gene: TRBV6-6; clone size: few; CDR3 DNA: TGTGCCAGCAGCGGGCGGGGGCCCCTTCAAGAGACCCAGTACTTC; CDR3 protein: CASSGRGPLQETQYF
J gene: TRBJ1-1; D gene: NA; V gene: TRBV9; clone size: few; CDR3 DNA: TGTGCCAGCAGCGTAGCCCCGAACACTGAAGCTTTCTTT; CDR3 protein: CASSVAPNTEAFF
J gene: TRBJ2-1; D gene: TRBD2; V gene: TRBV28; clone size: few; CDR3 DNA: TGTGCCAGCTATAGCGGGGGGGCCAGGAATGAGCAGTTCTTC; CDR3 protein: CASYSGGARNEQFF
J gene: TRBJ2-5; D gene: TRBD2; V gene: TRBV29-1; clone size: few; CDR3 DNA: TGCAGCGTGGGAAGAGCGGGGCAGTGGGAGACCCAGTACTTC; CDR3 protein: CSVGRAGQWETQYF
J gene: TRBJ2-3; D gene: TRBD2; V gene: TRBV29-1; clone size: few; CDR3 DNA: TGCAGCGCTAGCGGGGGAAGCACAGATACGCAGTATTTT; CDR3 protein: CSASGGSTDTQYF
J gene: TRBJ2-7; D gene: NA; V gene: TRBV4-3; clone size: few; CDR3 DNA: TGCGCCAGCAGCCGCGACCGGGGCTACGAGCAGTACTTC; CDR3 protein: CASSRDRGYEQYF
J gene: TRBJ2-1; D gene: TRBD2; V gene: TRBV5-1; clone size: few; CDR3 DNA: TGCGCCAGCAGCTTGGTAGCGGGGGGAAACAATGAGCAGTTCTTC; CDR3 protein: CASSLVAGGNNEQFF
J gene: TRBJ2-3; D gene: TRBD2; V gene: TRBV30; clone size: NA; CDR3 DNA: TGTGCCTGGAGTCCCGGGAGGCCAGATACGCAGTATTTT; CDR3 protein: CAWSPGRPDTQYF
J gene: TRBJ2-3; D gene: NA; V gene: TRBV7-9; clone size: few; CDR3 DNA: TGTGCCAGCAGCCTCCGCGGAATTGCGGATACGCAGTATTTT; CDR3 protein: CASSLRGIADTQYF
J gene: TRBJ2-3; D gene: TRBD1; V gene: TRBV18; clone size: NA; CDR3 DNA: TGTGCCAGCTCACCAACTACCGGACAGGGGAGCACAGATACGCAGTATTTT; CDR3 protein: CASSPTTGQGSTDTQYF
J gene: TRBJ2-5; D gene: NA; V gene: TRBV7-2; clone size: few; CDR3 DNA: TGTGCCAGCAGCCGGGCCGAGTACCAAGAGACCCAGTACTTC; CDR3 protein: CASSRAEYQETQYF
J gene: TRBJ1-1; D gene: NA; V gene: TRBV9; clone size: NA; CDR3 DNA: TGTGCCAGCAGTGTAGACAGTTACACTGAAGCTTTCTTT; CDR3 protein: CASSVDSYTEAFF
J gene: TRBJ1-1; D gene: TRBD1; V gene: TRBV19; clone size: NA; CDR3 DNA: TGTGCCAGTCTCGGTCAGGGGGACACTGAAGCTTTCTTT; CDR3 protein: CASLGQGDTEAFF
J gene: TRBJ2-2; D gene: NA; V gene: TRBV5-1; clone size: NA; CDR3 DNA: TGCGCCAGCAGCTTCTACGTAGGCCCGAACACCGGGGAGCTGTTTTTT; CDR3 protein: CASSFYVGPNTGELFF
J gene: TRBJ2-7; D gene: TRBD1; V gene: TRBV6-8; clone size: few; CDR3 DNA: TGTGCCAGCAGGGCCGGGACAGGGACGAGCTCCTACGAGCAGTACTTC; CDR3 protein: CASRAGTGTSSYEQYF
J gene: TRBJ2-3; D gene: NA; V gene: TRBV19; clone size: NA; CDR3 DNA: TGTGCCAGTAGGGACATAGGGATAGGGATTACAGATACGCAGTATTTT; CDR3 protein: CASRDIGIGITDTQYF
J gene: TRBJ1-5; D gene: TRBD1; V gene: TRBV2; clone size: NA; CDR3 DNA: TGTGCCAGCAGTGGGCAGGGGGAGGTTCAGCCCCAGCATTTT; CDR3 protein: CASSGQGEVQPQHF
J gene: TRBJ2-4; D gene: NA; V gene: TRBV7-9; clone size: NA; CDR3 DNA: TGTGCCAGCAGCGCCCCCCAGGGATCCAAAAACATTCAGTACTTC; CDR3 protein: CASSAPQGSKNIQYF
J gene: TRBJ2-1; D gene: NA; V gene: TRBV5-1; clone size: few; CDR3 DNA: TGCGCCAGCAGCTTGGGACCTAACAATGAGCAGTTCTTC; CDR3 protein: CASSLGPNNEQFF
J gene: TRBJ2-7; D gene: TRBD1; V gene: TRBV10-2; clone size: NA; CDR3 DNA: TGCGCCAGCAGACGACAGGGAACGAGCGAGCAGTACTTC; CDR3 protein: CASRRQGTSEQYF
J gene: TRBJ1-2; D gene: NA; V gene: TRBV4-3; clone size: once; CDR3 DNA: TGCGCCAGCAGCCAAGAAATCGGGCAGGGCGTTTATGGCTACACCTTC; CDR3 protein: CASSQEIGQGVYGYTF
J gene: TRBJ1-5; D gene: NA; V gene: TRBV21-1; clone size: NA; CDR3 DNA: TGTGCCAGCAGCCGACGGACAGGTACCAGCAATCAGCCCCAGCATTTT; CDR3 protein: CASSRRTGTSNQPQHF
J gene: TRBJ2-1; D gene: NA; V gene: TRBV20-1; clone size: few; CDR3 DNA: TGCAGTGCTGGACCCCGCGGGGAGCAGTTCTTC; CDR3 protein: CSAGPRGEQFF
J gene: TRBJ2-5; D gene: NA; V gene: TRBV6-5; clone size: few; CDR3 DNA: TGTGCCAGCAGCAGGGACCGGGGCGAGACCCAGTACTTC; CDR3 protein: CASSRDRGETQYF
J gene: TRBJ1-6; D gene: NA; V gene: TRBV28; clone size: few; CDR3 DNA: TGTGCCAGCAGTCCACAGGGAGCTAATTCACCCCTCCACTTT; CDR3 protein: CASSPQGANSPLHF
J gene: TRBJ2-7; D gene: NA; V gene: TRBV5-1; clone size: few; CDR3 DNA: TGCGCCAGCAGCTTGGATAGGGACGGGTACGAGCAGTACTTC; CDR3 protein: CASSLDRDGYEQYF
J gene: TRBJ1-5; D gene: TRBD1; V gene: TRBV2; clone size: few; CDR3 DNA: TGTGCCAGCAGTAGCGGACAGGGGCAGAATCAGCCCCAGCATTTT; CDR3 protein: CASSSGQGQNQPQHF
J gene: TRBJ2-1; D gene: NA; V gene: TRBV5-6; clone size: few; CDR3 DNA: TGTGCCAGCAGCTCGGTCAGTTTGGCCTACAATGAGCAGTTCTTC; CDR3 protein: CASSSVSLAYNEQFF
J gene: TRBJ1-1; D gene: NA; V gene: TRBV27; clone size: NA; CDR3 DNA: TGTGCCAGCAGTTCCAACGGAATGAACACTGAAGCTTTCTTT; CDR3 protein: CASSSNGMNTEAFF
J gene: TRBJ2-5; D gene: NA; V gene: TRBV6-6; clone size: NA; CDR3 DNA: TGTGCCAGCAGTTACCAGGAGACCCAGTACTTC; CDR3 protein: CASSYQETQYF
J gene: TRBJ1-1; D gene: NA; V gene: TRBV29-1; clone size: few; CDR3 DNA: TGCAGCGTTACCCCGGACCGAGGGACTGAAGCTTTCTTT; CDR3 protein: CSVTPDRGTEAFF
J gene: TRBJ2-1; D gene: NA; V gene: TRBV9; clone size: few; CDR3 DNA: TGTGCCAGCAGCGTAGTAACAGGAACCTACAATGAGCAGTTCTTC; CDR3 protein: CASSVVTGTYNEQFF
J gene: TRBJ2-7; D gene: NA; V gene: TRBV7-2; clone size: few; CDR3 DNA: TGTGCCAGCAGCCCGGGCCTCCCGGGGGAGCAGTACTTC; CDR3 protein: CASSPGLPGEQYF
J gene: TRBJ1-2; D gene: TRBD1; V gene: TRBV7-9; clone size: few; CDR3 DNA: TGTGCCAGCAGCCTCGCAGGGGGCAACTATGGCTACACCTTC; CDR3 protein: CASSLAGGNYGYTF
J gene: TRBJ1-5; D gene: NA; V gene: TRBV2; clone size: NA; CDR3 DNA: TGTGCCAGCAGTGAACTAAGGTACTCTCAGCCCCAGCATTTT; CDR3 protein: CASSELRYSQPQHF
J gene: TRBJ1-2; D gene: NA; V gene: TRBV2; clone size: NA; CDR3 DNA: TGTGCCAGAAGACAGGTCTCTAACTATGGCTACACCTTC; CDR3 protein: CARRQVSNYGYTF
J gene: TRBJ2-1; D gene: NA; V gene: TRBV7-2; clone size: NA; CDR3 DNA: TGTGCCAGCACCCAGGTTGTGGGCGGGAATGAGCAGTTCTTC; CDR3 protein: CASTQVVGGNEQFF
J gene: TRBJ1-5; D gene: NA; V gene: TRBV7-2; clone size: NA; CDR3 DNA: TGTGCCAGCAGCGCTCAAAGGGGTCAGCCCCAGCATTTT; CDR3 protein: CASSAQRGQPQHF
J gene: TRBJ2-3; D gene: NA; V gene: TRBV21-1; clone size: NA; CDR3 DNA: TGTGCCAGCAGCAAGAGCACAGATACGCAGTATTTT; CDR3 protein: CASSKSTDTQYF
J gene: TRBJ1-5; D gene: NA; V gene: TRBV5-1; clone size: few; CDR3 DNA: TGCGCCAGCAGCTCTCAGGGAGGTCAGCCCCAGCATTTT; CDR3 protein: CASSSQGGQPQHF
J gene: TRBJ2-7; D gene: NA; V gene: TRBV6-5; clone size: few; CDR3 DNA: TGTGCCAGCAGTCGACGGAGCCCGAGACCCTACGAGCAGTACTTC; CDR3 protein: CASSRRSPRPYEQYF
J gene: TRBJ2-1; D gene: TRBD2; V gene: TRBV5-1; clone size: NA; CDR3 DNA: TGCGCCAGCAGAACTAGCGGGCCGCCCCAGAGTGAGCAGTTCTTC; CDR3 protein: CASRTSGPPQSEQFF
J gene: TRBJ2-1; D gene: TRBD2; V gene: TRBV12-5; clone size: NA; CDR3 DNA: TGTGCTAGTGGGCCTAGCGGGAGTACCTTATCCTACAATGAGCAGTTCTTC; CDR3 protein: CASGPSGSTLSYNEQFF
J gene: TRBJ2-7; D gene: NA; V gene: TRBV5-1; clone size: NA; CDR3 DNA: TGCGCCAGCAGCGGAGGGACCCCGACCCACGAGCAGTACTTC; CDR3 protein: CASSGGTPTHEQYF
J gene: TRBJ1-2; D gene: TRBD1; V gene: TRBV5-4; clone size: few; CDR3 DNA: TGTGCCAGCAGCCACGTAAGCAGGGGGGTCGGCTATGGCTACACCTTC; CDR3 protein: CASSHVSRGVGYGYTF
J gene: TRBJ2-5; D gene: NA; V gene: TRBV11-3; clone size: NA; CDR3 DNA: TGTGCCAGCAGCGGTTGGGGAGAAGAGACCCAGTACTTC; CDR3 protein: CASSGWGEETQYF
J gene: TRBJ2-7; D gene: NA; V gene: TRBV7-9; clone size: few; CDR3 DNA: TGTGCTACAGCACCTGGCAGCTCATCCTACGAGCAGTACTTC; CDR3 protein: CATAPGSSSYEQYF
J gene: TRBJ1-6; D gene: NA; V gene: TRBV30; clone size: NA; CDR3 DNA: TGTGCCTGGAGTGTGGGACACGGAGGGAGCTCCTATAATTCACCCCTCCACTTT; CDR3 protein: CAWSVGHGGSSYNSPLHF
J gene: TRBJ1-4; D gene: NA; V gene: TRBV29-1; clone size: few; CDR3 DNA: TGCAGCGGTGGGGACGGCGCAACTAATGAAAAACTGTTTTTT; CDR3 protein: CSGGDGATNEKLFF
J gene: TRBJ2-7; D gene: TRBD1; V gene: TRBV10-3; clone size: NA; CDR3 DNA: TGTGCCATCAGTACGGACAGGGCGGAGCAGTACTTC; CDR3 protein: CAISTDRAEQYF